Shown below are 18 T cell receptor beta chains from a single sample sequenced in a study of T-cell memory formation after mild COVID-19. TCRdb re-called the 5' RACE reads through MiXCR, storing one row per CDR3 protein. The sample has hundreds of thousands of distinct CDR3 sequences, over 20% seen once; the top ten hold 9.5% to 15%. The specimen sequenced was PBMCs or a T cell subset sorted from them (not recorded which). These receptors were collected from an adult woman who had mild COVID-19 (a few samples of this study predate the infection). Cell type and time point are not known.

The sample holds a few counts of this clonotype. The chain has TRBV5-5 and TRBJ1-6, with D maybe TRBD1 (5 bases). Trimming shortened V by 2 bases and J by 5 bases, and 11 bases separated the two germline ends. The CDR3 extends over 15 amino acids. Germline loops: CDR1 SGHKS, CDR2 YYEKEE (reference sequence). In nucleotides, the CDR3 is TGTGCCAGCAGCTTCAGGGTGGTGGATAATTCACCCCTCCACTTT. Translation: CASSFRVVDNSPLHF. Using reference TRBV5-5 and TRBJ1-6 for the parts outside the CDR3, the full variable domain is DAGVTQSPTHLIKTRGQQVTLRCSPISGHKSVSWYQQVLGQGPQFIFQYYEKEERGRGNFPDRFSARQFPNYSSELNVNALLLGDSALYLCASSFRVVDNSPLHFGNGTRLTVT.

This clonotype has only a few counts. The gene calls are TRBV7-9 and TRBJ1-1; D remains unclear. Trimming shortened V by 5 bases and J by 0 bases, and 7 bases separated the two germline ends. CDR3 length: 13 amino acids. Per germline, CDR1 SEHNR and CDR2 FQNEAQ (reference sequence). The CDR3 DNA is TGTGCCAGCAGCGCCACAGTGAACACTGAAGCTTTCTTT. Translation: CASSATVNTEAFF. Filled out from reference TRBV7-9 and TRBJ1-1, the complete variable domain reads DTGVSQNPRHKITKRGQNVTFRCDPISEHNRLYWYRQTLGQGPEFLTYFQNEAQLEKSRLLSDRFSAERPKGSFSTLEIQRTEQGDSAMYLCASSATVNTEAFFGQGTRLTVV.

This chain joins TRBV5-1 and TRBJ1-6; D gene ambiguous. Looked up from germline, CDR1 is SGHRS and CDR2 is YFSETQ. The CDR3 length is 15 residues. The V end lost 0 bases, the J end lost 10 bases, and 14 bases lay between the germline ends. CDR3 region: CASSLAGEEHSPLHF. The CDR3 DNA reads TGCGCCAGCAGCTTGGCCGGGGAAGAACACTCACCCCTCCACTTT.

V and J are TRBV7-9 and TRBJ1-1; D not certain. V was pared by 3 bases and J by 0 bases, with 8 bases between. The CDR3 runs 14 residues. Germline-derived CDR1 and CDR2 are SEHNR and FQNEAQ (reference sequence). This chain's CDR3 is CASSFFGMNTEAFF. The CDR3 DNA sequence: TGTGCCAGCAGCTTTTTCGGAATGAACACTGAAGCTTTCTTT.

This clonotype was counted a few times. The rearrangement joins TRBV5-1 to TRBJ1-1; tentatively, D is TRBD1 (5 bases). CDR3 length: 15 residues. Trimming took off 0 bases at V and 1 base at J, with 10 bases between the two ends. The germline CDR1 and CDR2 sequences are SGHRS and YFSETQ. CDR3 in amino acids: CASSLGGVANTEAFF. The DNA for the CDR3 is TGCGCCAGCAGCTTGGGGGGCGTAGCGAACACTGAAGCTTTCTTT.

This clonotype was recorded a few times. This chain joins TRBV24-1 and TRBJ2-5; 8 bases agree with TRBD2. Germline loops: CDR1 KGHDR, CDR2 SFDVKD. Germline trimming cut 4 bases from V and 5 bases from J; bases unmatched to any gene: 5. The CDR3 contains 14 residues. The CDR3 here is CATSDRTSWETQYF. DNA for the CDR3: TGTGCCACCAGTGACCGGACTAGCTGGGAGACCCAGTACTTC.

A few counts support this clonotype. The chain couples TRBV6-5 to TRBJ1-5; D uncertain. V lost 5 bases and J lost 0, with 11 bases in between. The length of the CDR3 is 15 residues. CDR1 is MNHEY, CDR2 SVGAGI, per germline. The CDR3 loop reads CASSMTGFSNQPQHF. CDR3 coding DNA: TGTGCCAGCAGTATGACGGGGTTTAGCAATCAGCCCCAGCATTTT.

The table lists this clonotype with a few counts. This chain links TRBV2 with TRBJ2-3; the match to TRBD1 covers 7 bases. Germline V gene lookup returns CDR1 SNHLY and CDR2 FYNNEI. This CDR3 spans 14 amino acids. V shed 6 bases and J 5 bases; nucleotides not matched to a gene: 8. The CDR3 coding sequence is TGTGCCAGCAGGCCGACAGGGTCCGGAGATACGCAGTATTTT. Encoded protein: CASRPTGSGDTQYF.

This chain joins TRBV7-9 and TRBJ1-5; D may be TRBD1 (5 bases). The germline gives CDR1 SEHNR, CDR2 FQNEAQ (reference sequence). With 5 bases removed from V and 2 bases from J, the gap between germline ends came to 16 bases. The CDR3 is 16 amino acids. CDR3 sequence: CASSPRPGRCNQPQHF. The CDR3 DNA reads TGTGCCAGCAGCCCCCGGCCGGGGCGTTGCAATCAGCCCCAGCATTTT.

V usage is TRBV6-6 and J usage is TRBJ2-1, with no clear D. V was shortened by 5 bases and J by 4 bases, with 18 bases between the two germline ends. Germline V CDR1 and CDR2: MNHNY, SVGAGI (reference sequence). The CDR3 covers 16 residues. In DNA, the CDR3 is TGTGCCAGCAGTACCCTTGGGGTTGAACGGTACAATGAGCAGTTCTTC. Translating it yields CASSTLGVERYNEQFF.

The chain is built from TRBV3-1 and TRBJ2-2, with 11 bases lining up with TRBD2. The V and J ends lost 5 bases and 11 bases, in that order; junction bases with no gene match: 10. This CDR3 spans 15 amino acids. CDR1 and CDR2 from the germline V gene are LGHDT and YNNKEL (reference sequence). The CDR3 region has the DNA TGTGCCAGCAGCAAAAGGCTAGCGGGGGGTCCTGAGCTGTTTTTT. Translating gives CASSKRLAGGPELFF.

This sequence joins TRBV24-1 and TRBJ2-1; weak D call: TRBD2 (5 bases). In germline, CDR1 is KGHDR, CDR2 SFDVKD. With 5 bases removed from V and 3 bases from J, the gap between germline ends came to 28 bases. This CDR3 is built from 20 residues. Here the CDR3 reads CATSGGRGRVGGNNYNEQFF. The CDR3 DNA follows: TGTGCCACCAGTGGTGGTCGGGGAAGGGTTGGCGGAAACAACTACAATGAGCAGTTCTTC.

V usage is TRBV3-1 and J usage is TRBJ2-2, with 8 nucleotides matching TRBD2. J was trimmed by 6 bases and V by 0 bases; bases with no gene match: 3. This CDR3 comprises 15 residues. Germline CDR1 LGHDT, CDR2 YNNKEL (reference sequence). The CDR3 sequence: CASSQEGLGAGELFF. CDR3 DNA: TGTGCCAGCAGCCAAGAGGGACTAGGGGCCGGGGAGCTGTTTTTT.

At least ten counts were recorded for this clonotype. Its ends do not fully match the called genes, so a read error is possible. The V gene is TRBV5-1, the J gene TRBJ2-3; TRBD2 agrees at 8 bases. The germline V gene encodes CDR1 SGHRS and CDR2 YFSETQ. This CDR3 has 14 amino acids. The CDR3 region has the DNA TGTGCCAGCAGTTTGGGCGGGGGGACAGATACGCAGTATTTT. It translates to CASSLGGGTDTQYF. The whole variable domain, filled in from reference TRBV5-1 and TRBJ2-3, reads KAGVTQTPRYLIKTRGQQVTLSCSPISGHRSVSWYQQTPGQGLQFLFEYFSETQRNKGNFPGRFSGRQFSNSRSEMNVSTLELGDSALYLCASSLGGGTDTQYFGPGTRLTVL.

The sample holds a few counts of this clonotype. The chain uses TRBV7-9 and TRBJ2-5; 7 bases align to TRBD1. The CDR3 is 14 residues long. With V trimmed by 3 bases and J by 0 bases, 1 base remained unmatched. CDR1 SEHNR and CDR2 FQNEAQ come from the germline V gene (reference sequence). As DNA, the CDR3 is TGTGCCAGCAGCTTCGGGACAGACCAAGAGACCCAGTACTTC. Amino acid sequence: CASSFGTDQETQYF.

The V and J genes are TRBV3-1 and TRBJ1-6; D not certain. CDR1 is LGHDT and CDR2 is YNNKEL in the germline V gene (reference sequence). The CDR3 runs 15 residues. The V end lost 4 bases, the J end lost 7 bases, and 14 bases lay between the germline ends. CDR3 nucleotide sequence: TGTGCCAGCAGCCCCCCGTCAGGCCACAATTCACCCCTCCACTTT. This gives the protein CASSPPSGHNSPLHF.

This clonotype was picked up a small number of times. The gene calls are TRBV6-2 or TRBV6-3 and TRBJ2-1; D is possibly TRBD1 (5 bases). The CDR3 is made up of 13 amino acids. Trimming removed 8 bases at V and 9 bases at J, with 17 bases between. Germline V CDR1 and CDR2: MNHEY, SVGEGT. The CDR3, as DNA: TGTGCCAGCGGAAGTTCACTTAGGGGTGAGCAGTTCTTC. The encoded protein is CASGSSLRGEQFF.

The V gene is TRBV24-1, the J gene TRBJ2-1, with TRBD1 matching 8 bases. V was pared by 4 bases and J by 7 bases, with 11 bases of the junction left unmatched. The CDR3 is 16 amino acids. Germline CDR1 reads KGHDR; CDR2 reads SFDVKD. CDR3 nucleotide sequence: TGTGCCACCAGTGACCACAGGGGGTGGGAAAGAAATGAGCAGTTCTTC. Translating gives CATSDHRGWERNEQFF.